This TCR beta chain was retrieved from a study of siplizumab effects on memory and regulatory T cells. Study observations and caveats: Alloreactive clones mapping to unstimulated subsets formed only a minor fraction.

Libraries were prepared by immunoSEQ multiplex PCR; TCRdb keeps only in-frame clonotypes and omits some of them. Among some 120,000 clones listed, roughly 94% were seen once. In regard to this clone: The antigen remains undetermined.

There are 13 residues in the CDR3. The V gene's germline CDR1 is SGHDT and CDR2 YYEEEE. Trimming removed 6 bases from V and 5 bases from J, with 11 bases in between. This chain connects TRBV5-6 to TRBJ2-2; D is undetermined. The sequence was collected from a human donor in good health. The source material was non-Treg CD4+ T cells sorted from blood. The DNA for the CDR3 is TGTGCCAGCACCCGAGACTGGACCGGGGAGCTGTTTTTT. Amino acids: CASTRDWTGELFF.